This T cell receptor beta chain came from a study of cytomegalovirus exposure and HLA in healthy donors. This CDR3 has 13 amino acids. CDR1 and CDR2 from the germline V gene are ENHRY and SYGVKD. V was pared by 8 bases and J by 3 bases, with 5 bases of the junction left unmatched. TCRdb keeps only in-frame clones here, not all; method: immunoSEQ multiplex PCR. The sample has some 310,000 clones, approximately 91% seen once. The TCR was taken from a young man in good health and CMV-seronegative. The genes are TRBV10-3 and TRBJ2-5, with TRBD1 matching 8 bases. The sample comprised PBMCs. The CDR3 is CAIGQGREETQYF. CDR3 in DNA: TGTGCCATCGGACAGGGCCGGGAAGAGACCCAGTACTTC.